A single sample is the source of the 2 T cell receptor beta chains below, sequenced in a study of blood T cell repertoires in COVID-19. The repertoire was sequenced with immunoSEQ multiplex PCR; TCRdb's copy has only in-frame clones and lacks some. The sample has about 200,000 clones, under 80% seen once. The sequencing sample was made of peripheral blood. These TCRs come from a man in his fifties who had recovered from COVID-19.

The J gene is TRBJ1-2, the V gene TRBV19, with a tentative D call TRBD1 (6 bases). The germline V and J ends were trimmed by 6 bases and 3 bases, with 14 bases remaining between them. Germline V gives CDR1 LNHDA, CDR2 SQIVND (reference sequence). The CDR3 runs 14 residues. This CDR3 is CASRLQGPYYGYTF. DNA for the CDR3: TGTGCCAGTAGACTACAGGGTCCGTACTATGGCTACACCTTC.

This chain connects TRBV5-1 to TRBJ2-3; TRBD1 aligns across 9 bases. The junction had 9 bases not matched to a gene; V was cut back by 8 bases and J by 2 bases. The CDR3 spans 15 residues. From germline, CDR1 is SGHRS and CDR2 YFSETQ. The CDR3 is CASRWTGVITDTQYF. The CDR3 coding sequence is TGCGCCAGTCGATGGACAGGGGTTATCACAGATACGCAGTATTTT.